The TCR beta chain described here comes from a study of blood T cell repertoires in COVID-19. Study details: Specimens from acute and convalescent COVID-19 originated in the United States, Italy and Spain. PBMCs, B-cell-depleted T cells, or T cells were the source of the cDNA or gDNA that made up the material.

Germline V CDR1 and CDR2: SGHRS, YFSETQ. CDR3 length equals 16 residues. With V trimmed by 4 bases and J by 3 bases, 8 bases remained unmatched. Original processing notes: Cell counts per sample came from amplifying reference gene primers. The protocol was immunoSEQ multiplex PCR, while the TCRdb copy is restricted to in-frame clones and leaves out a portion. The DNA was the basis for D and trimming; V, J and clone size are from that table. The table has around 300,000 clones, around 86% seen once. Sequenced material: peripheral blood. The source of this sequence is a man between 45 and 60 years old with acute or convalescent COVID-19. The chain recombines TRBV5-1 with TRBJ2-2; 8 positions match TRBD1. The CDR3 nucleotides are TGCGCCAGCAGCCCCCGGACAGGGACTTACACCGGGGAGCTGTTTTTT. Amino acid sequence: CASSPRTGTYTGELFF.